These 2 T cell receptor beta chains originate from one sample sequenced in a study of blood T cell repertoires in COVID-19 (dated by TCRdb to about 2020). Receptors were amplified or captured by the immunoSEQ multiplex PCR assay. TCRdb limited this immuneACCESS table to in-frame rearrangements with V and J called. A share of clones is missing; checked studies link under half to unresolved V genes, and the rest is unexplained. In this sample the table shows over 200,000 clones, approximately 80% of which occur a single time. Around a tenth of the sample lies in the top ten. Material for sequencing was PBMCs or T cells enriched from blood (not recorded which). These receptors all come from a man aged 35 to 55 who had recovered from COVID-19.

The chain carries TRBV9 and TRBJ1-1; possibly TRBD1 for D (6 bases). The CDR3 contains 14 residues. Per the germline V gene, CDR1 is SGDLS and CDR2 is YYNGEE. V was pared by 3 bases and J by 2 bases, with 11 bases between. Here the CDR3 DNA reads TGTGCCAGCAGCGCGGGGGGACAAAACACTGAAGCTTTCTTT. Its translation is CASSAGGQNTEAFF.

This clone was observed a few times. The rearrangement links TRBV9 to TRBJ2-5; D perhaps matches TRBD2 (7 bases). This CDR3 has 14 amino acids. CDR1 is SGDLS, CDR2 YYNGEE, per germline. V lost 7 bases to trimming and J lost 5 bases, with 18 bases between them. DNA for the CDR3: TGTGCCAGCCAAAAAGGGGGGGCTTGGGAGACCCAGTACTTC. Residues: CASQKGGAWETQYF.